This T cell receptor (beta chain) was found in a study of T cell changes during pregnancy in multiple sclerosis. The protocol was immunoSEQ multiplex PCR, while the TCRdb copy is restricted to in-frame clones and leaves out a portion. The sample has over 70,000 clones; about 93% are singletons. Trimming left V 8 bases short and J 1 base short, with 14 bases between. Per the germline V gene, CDR1 is LNHDA and CDR2 is SQIVND (reference sequence). This CDR3 comprises 14 residues. The sequence came from a female donor with multiple sclerosis, enrolled in a pregnancy study. This chain links TRBV19 with TRBJ1-2; D is unresolved. Sample: peripheral blood, taken in the first trimester of pregnancy. CDR3 sequence reads: CASAPYEVNYGYTF. CDR3 coding DNA: TGTGCCAGTGCCCCCTATGAGGTTAACTATGGCTACACCTTC.